A single sample is the source of the 20 T cell receptor beta chains below, sequenced in a study of response to subunit inactivated influenza vaccine. TCRdb redid the calling of the RT-PCR reads with MiXCR, one entry per CDR3 protein. The sample holds 860,000 or so distinct CDR3 sequences, over 20% seen once. Sequencing used PBMCs from blood, obtained 5 days after vaccination. The receptors derive from a man aged 45-60 years who received an inactivated influenza vaccine.

This clonotype turned up a few times. The chain carries TRBV20-1 and TRBJ2-5; 8 positions match TRBD2. Germline loops: CDR1 DFQATT, CDR2 SNEGSKA (reference sequence). The junction had 11 bases not matched to a gene; V was cut back by 7 bases and J by 7 bases. The length of the CDR3 is 13 residues. CDR3 nucleotide sequence: TGCAGTGTTGCTCTAGCGGGCCTCGGGACCCAGTACTTC. Translation gives CSVALAGLGTQYF.

There are a few counts of this clonotype. The V call is TRBV9, the J call TRBJ2-7, with 10 bases aligning to TRBD1. The CDR3 has 16 amino acids. Germline V gives CDR1 SGDLS, CDR2 YYNGEE. Trimming cost V 5 bases and J 1 base; bases outside gene matches: 9. The DNA for the CDR3 is TGTGCCAGCAGTCGTTCTGCGGGACAGGGGTCCTACGAGCAGTACTTC. This encodes CASSRSAGQGSYEQYF.

This clonotype was counted ten times or more. The chain carries TRBV20-1 and TRBJ1-2; TRBD1 matches 7 bases. V lost 6 bases and J lost 8; bases outside the gene matches: 9. In germline, CDR1 is DFQATT, CDR2 SNEGSKA (reference sequence). This CDR3 region has 12 residues. The CDR3 coding sequence is TGCAGTGCAACTACAGGGGACGGAGGCTACACCTTC. Translation: CSATTGDGGYTF.

The V and J genes are TRBV7-8 and TRBJ2-6; 8 bases are a match to TRBD2. J was trimmed by 0 bases and V by 2 bases; bases with no gene match: 3. Germline CDR1 SGHVS, CDR2 FQNEAQ. CDR3 length: 17 residues. CDR3 DNA sequence: TGTGCCAGCAGCTTACTAGCGGGTTACTCTGGGGCCAACGTCCTGACTTTC. It codes for CASSLLAGYSGANVLTF.

The V and J genes are TRBV28 and TRBJ2-5; D is tentatively TRBD1 or TRBD2 (5 bases each). The CDR3 is 16 amino acids. Germline values: CDR1 MDHEN, CDR2 SYDVKM. V lost 4 bases to trimming and J lost 0 bases, with 15 bases between them. The CDR3 region is CASSSEGLRYQETQYF. The CDR3 DNA reads TGTGCCAGCAGTTCCGAGGGGCTACGGTACCAAGAGACCCAGTACTTC. The full variable domain, in which reference TRBV28 and TRBJ2-5 provide the parts outside the CDR3, is DVKVTQSSRYLVKRTGEKVFLECVQDMDHENMFWYRQDPGLGLRLIYFSYDVKMKEKGDIPEGYSVSREKKERFSLILESASTNQTSMYLCASSSEGLRYQETQYFGPGTRLLVL.

The table lists this clonotype with a few counts. This rearrangement joins TRBV4-3 to TRBJ1-2, with no clear D. CDR3 length: 15 residues. Between the trimmed V and J ends, which lost 4 bases and 8 bases, there was a span of 20 bases. The germline CDR1 and CDR2 sequences are LGHNA and YSLEER. The CDR3 sequence is CASSPTERAFVGYTF. DNA of the CDR3: TGCGCCAGCAGCCCTACCGAAAGGGCGTTCGTCGGCTACACCTTC.

This clonotype was observed at least ten times. This chain joins TRBV29-1 and TRBJ2-1, with 9 bases fitting TRBD1. The germline gives CDR1 SQVTM, CDR2 ANQGSEA. The trim removed 6 bases at V and 0 bases at J, leaving 6 bases unmatched. This CDR3 comprises 15 residues. CDR3 loop: CSVAGTGSSYNEQFF. In DNA, the CDR3 is TGCAGCGTCGCCGGGACAGGGAGCTCCTACAATGAGCAGTTCTTC.

The genes are TRBV28 and TRBJ2-1; 12 bases agree with TRBD2. CDR1 is MDHEN and CDR2 is SYDVKM in the germline V gene. J lost 14 bases, V lost 5 bases, and 10 bases had no gene match. The CDR3 spans 14 residues. Here the CDR3 DNA reads TGTGCCAGCAGTCCTAGCGGGGGGGCTCTCGGGGAGTTCTTC. Its translation is CASSPSGGALGEFF.

The V and J genes are TRBV7-2 and TRBJ1-1; no clear D. Germline V lookup: CDR1 SGHTA, CDR2 FQGNSA. This CDR3 is 15 amino acids long. V was trimmed by 3 bases and J by 11 bases, leaving 22 bases between them. The CDR3 loop is CASSLDQRRVSLAFF. CDR3 DNA sequence: TGTGCCAGCAGCTTGGACCAGAGGAGGGTTTCCTTGGCTTTCTTT.

The chain carries TRBV27 and TRBJ2-5, with 8 nucleotides matching TRBD1. Germline V CDR1 and CDR2: MNHEY, SMNVEV (reference sequence). V dropped 4 bases and J dropped 4; count of bases not matched to a gene: 5. The CDR3 loop spans 14 amino acids. The CDR3 DNA follows: TGTGCCAGCAGTTCACAGGGGGACACAGAGACCCAGTACTTC. Its translation: CASSSQGDTETQYF.

The V call is TRBV4-1, the J call TRBJ2-3; perhaps TRBD2 as D (5 bases). Trimming took 0 bases from V and 11 from J, leaving 9 bases between them. Per germline, CDR1 MGHRA and CDR2 YSYEKL. CDR3 length equals 12 residues. The CDR3 reads CASSQELRGQYF. Here the CDR3 DNA reads TGCGCCAGCAGCCAAGAGTTACGGGGGCAGTATTTT.

V usage is TRBV4-3 and J usage is TRBJ2-1, with 9 bases that match TRBD2. V lost 0 bases and J lost 4; bases outside the gene matches: 13. Germline CDR1 and CDR2: LGHNA and YSLEER. The CDR3 has 19 amino acids. The CDR3 DNA reads TGCGCCAGCAGCCAAGATCGGCTAGCGGGAATGGGGCTATACAATGAGCAGTTCTTC. Amino acids: CASSQDRLAGMGLYNEQFF.

In this sample, this clonotype turned up many times. The V and J genes are TRBV6-5 and TRBJ1-2; D unclear. Deletions cut 6 bases from V and 2 bases from J, with 7 bases between. The CDR3 has 12 residues. The germline CDR1 and CDR2 sequences are MNHEY and SVGAGI. In nucleotides, the CDR3 is TGTGCCAGCAGACCCGACAACTATGGCTACACCTTC. It codes for CASRPDNYGYTF.

The chain uses TRBV4-2 and TRBJ2-2, with 7 nucleotides matching TRBD1. There are 16 residues in the CDR3. Trimming took 3 bases from V and 2 from J; bases not matched to a gene: 6. Germline CDR1 is LGHNA and CDR2 is YNFKEQ. CDR3: CASSHFRTGNTGELFF. CDR3 bases: TGTGCCAGCAGCCATTTTCGGACAGGAAACACCGGGGAGCTGTTTTTT.

V usage is TRBV5-1 and J usage is TRBJ2-7, with 7 bases fitting TRBD1. The V and J ends lost 1 base and 7 bases, in that order; junction bases with no gene match: 5. The length of the CDR3 is 13 residues. Per the germline V gene, CDR1 is SGHRS and CDR2 is YFSETQ. In DNA, the CDR3 is TGCGCCAGCAGCTTGACACAGGGGTGGGAGCAGTACTTC. Its translation is CASSLTQGWEQYF.

This clonotype was counted between two and nine times. V is TRBV4-3 and J is TRBJ2-5; weak D call: TRBD1 (6 bases). The germline CDR1 and CDR2 sequences are LGHNA and YSLEER. Trimming removed 0 bases from V and 1 base from J, with 12 bases in between. This CDR3 has 16 residues. The CDR3 loop is CASSQDWKDSQETQYF. The CDR3 coding sequence is TGCGCCAGCAGCCAAGATTGGAAGGACAGCCAAGAGACCCAGTACTTC.

J is TRBJ2-5 and V is TRBV7-2, with D perhaps TRBD2 (7 bases). CDR3 length: 17 amino acids. The ends were cut back, 4 bases at V and 5 bases at J, with 23 bases in the middle. CDR1 is SGHTA and CDR2 is FQGNSA in the germline V gene. CDR3 DNA sequence: TGTGCCAGCAGCTCCTGGGGGGGCAGGGTTATATCGGAGACCCAGTACTTC. Translating gives CASSSWGGRVISETQYF.

The V and J genes are TRBV20-1 and TRBJ2-5; possible D gene TRBD2, 6 bases. Germline-derived CDR1 and CDR2 are DFQATT and SNEGSKA (reference sequence). CDR3 size: 16 residues. V lost 1 base and J lost 2, with 17 bases in between. In DNA form, the CDR3 reads TGCAGTGCTAGAGCTTTGGGAGGACTGAAACAAGAGACCCAGTACTTC. This translates into CSARALGGLKQETQYF.

This clonotype has just a few counts. This chain joins TRBV6-5 and TRBJ2-2; 12 bases map to TRBD1. CDR3 length: 16 residues. The germline V gene encodes CDR1 MNHEY and CDR2 SVGAGI. With V trimmed by 0 bases and J by 7 bases, 3 bases remained unmatched. For the CDR3, the DNA is TGTGCCAGCAGTTACTCGGGACAGGGGGCTAGCGGGGAGCTGTTTTTT. It is translated as CASSYSGQGASGELFF.

Many counts were recorded for this clonotype. The chain carries TRBV5-1 and TRBJ2-7; D ambiguous. This CDR3 comprises 14 residues. V was pared by 4 bases and J by 0 bases, with 11 bases between. From germline, CDR1 is SGHRS and CDR2 YFSETQ. DNA of the CDR3: TGCGCCAGCAGCCTGTTGGCAAGCTCCTACGAGCAGTACTTC. Protein sequence: CASSLLASSYEQYF.